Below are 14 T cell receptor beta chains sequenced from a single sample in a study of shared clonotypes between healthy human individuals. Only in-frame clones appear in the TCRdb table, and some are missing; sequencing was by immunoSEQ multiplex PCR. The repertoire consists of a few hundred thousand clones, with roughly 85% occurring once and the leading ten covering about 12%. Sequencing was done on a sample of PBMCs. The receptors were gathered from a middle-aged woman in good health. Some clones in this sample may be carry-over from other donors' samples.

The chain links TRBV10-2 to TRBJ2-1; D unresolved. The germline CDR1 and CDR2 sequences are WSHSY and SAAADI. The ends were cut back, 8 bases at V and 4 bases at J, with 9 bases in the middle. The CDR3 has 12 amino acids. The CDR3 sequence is CASGRPYNEQFF. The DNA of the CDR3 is TGCGCCAGCGGCAGGCCGTACAATGAGCAGTTCTTC.

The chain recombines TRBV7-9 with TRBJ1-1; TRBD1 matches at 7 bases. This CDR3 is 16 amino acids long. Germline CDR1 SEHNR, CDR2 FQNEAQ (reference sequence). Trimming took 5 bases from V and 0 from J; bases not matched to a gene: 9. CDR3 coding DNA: TGTGCCAGCAGCCCTCGACAGGGCCGGATGAACACTGAAGCTTTCTTT. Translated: CASSPRQGRMNTEAFF.

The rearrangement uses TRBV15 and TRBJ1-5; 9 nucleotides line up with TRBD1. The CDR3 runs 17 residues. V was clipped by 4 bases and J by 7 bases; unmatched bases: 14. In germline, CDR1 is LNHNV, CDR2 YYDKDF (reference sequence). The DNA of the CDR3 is TGTGCCACCAGCATAAACAGGGGGCACTTGATCTACCAGCCCCAGCATTTT. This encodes CATSINRGHLIYQPQHF.

CDR3 sequence reads: CASSLGRTGGEQFF. The DNA of the CDR3 is TGTGCCAGCAGCTTAGGAAGGACAGGCGGTGAGCAGTTCTTC. The chain employs TRBV7-7 and TRBJ2-1; 7 bases are a match to TRBD1. The CDR3 is 14 amino acids. V gave up 1 base and J gave up 9 bases; unmatched junction bases: 6. Germline loops: CDR1 SSHAT, CDR2 FNYEAQ (reference sequence).

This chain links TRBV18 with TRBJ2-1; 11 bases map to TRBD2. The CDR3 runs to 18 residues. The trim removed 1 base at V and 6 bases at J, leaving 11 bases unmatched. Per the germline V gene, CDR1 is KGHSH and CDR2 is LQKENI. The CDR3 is CASSPRNSGRAMGNEQFF. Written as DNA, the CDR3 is TGTGCCAGCTCACCACGCAATAGCGGGAGGGCCATGGGCAATGAGCAGTTCTTC. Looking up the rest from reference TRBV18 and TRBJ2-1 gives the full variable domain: NAGVMQNPRHLVRRRGQEARLRCSPMKGHSHVYWYRQLPEEGLKFMVYLQKENIIDESGMPKERFSAEFPKEGPSILRIQQVVRGDSAAYFCASSPRNSGRAMGNEQFFGPGTRLTVL.

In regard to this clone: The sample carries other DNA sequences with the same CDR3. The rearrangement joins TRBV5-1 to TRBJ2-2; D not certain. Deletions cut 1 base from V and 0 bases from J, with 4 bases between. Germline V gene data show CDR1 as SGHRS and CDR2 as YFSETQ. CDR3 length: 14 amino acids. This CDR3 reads CASSLSANTGELFF. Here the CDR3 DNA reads TGCGCCAGCAGCTTGTCAGCGAACACCGGGGAGCTGTTTTTT.

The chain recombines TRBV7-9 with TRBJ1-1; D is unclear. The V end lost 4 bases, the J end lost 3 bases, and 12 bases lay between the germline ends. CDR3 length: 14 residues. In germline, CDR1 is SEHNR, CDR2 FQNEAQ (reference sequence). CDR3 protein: CASSWSGLDTEAFF. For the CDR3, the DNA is TGTGCCAGCAGCTGGAGTGGGTTGGACACTGAAGCTTTCTTT.

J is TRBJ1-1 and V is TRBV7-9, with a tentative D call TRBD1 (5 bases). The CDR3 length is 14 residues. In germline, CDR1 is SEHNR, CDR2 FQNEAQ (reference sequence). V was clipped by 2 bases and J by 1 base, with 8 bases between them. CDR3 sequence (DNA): TGTGCCAGCAGCTTATCGGGGGAGAACACTGAAGCTTTCTTT. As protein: CASSLSGENTEAFF.

CDR3 bases: TGTGCCTCCCCCCGGGATCCCCCTGATGGGGCCAACGTCCTGACTTTC. Translation gives CASPRDPPDGANVLTF. This chain uses TRBV30 with TRBJ2-6, with a tentative D call TRBD2 (5 bases). This CDR3 is built from 16 residues. Germline V gene sequence: CDR1 GTSNPN, CDR2 SVGIG (reference sequence). Between the trimmed V and J ends, which lost 7 bases and 3 bases, there was a span of 19 bases. The variable domain in full, completed from reference TRBV30 and TRBJ2-6, reads SQTIHQWPATLVQPVGSPLSLECTVEGTSNPNLYWYRQAAGRGLQLLFYSVGIGQISSEVPQNLSASRPQDRQFILSSKKLLLSDSGFYLCASPRDPPDGANVLTFGAGSRLTVL.

CDR3 region: CASSPPGRDVYEQYF. Written as DNA, the CDR3 is TGTGCCAGCTCACCACCAGGCAGGGACGTTTACGAGCAGTACTTC. The rearrangement uses TRBV18 and TRBJ2-7; tentatively, D is TRBD1 or TRBD2 (5 bases each). The CDR3 has 15 residues. Looked up from germline, CDR1 is KGHSH and CDR2 is LQKENI. The germline V and J ends were trimmed by 0 bases and 4 bases, with 13 bases remaining between them.

CDR3 in DNA: TGTGCCAGCAGCCCAAGGGCGGGGGACTATGGCTACACCTTC. Protein sequence: CASSPRAGDYGYTF. The chain couples TRBV5-6 to TRBJ1-2; the D gene is possibly TRBD1 (5 bases). Deletions cut 4 bases from V and 3 bases from J, with 13 bases between. The CDR3 is made up of 14 amino acids. Germline V gives CDR1 SGHDT, CDR2 YYEEEE.

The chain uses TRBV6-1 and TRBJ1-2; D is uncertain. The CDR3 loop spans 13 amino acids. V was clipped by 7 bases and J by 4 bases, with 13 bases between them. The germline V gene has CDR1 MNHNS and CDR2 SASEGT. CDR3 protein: CASTVGLSYGYTF. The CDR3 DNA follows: TGTGCCAGCACAGTGGGTTTGTCCTATGGCTACACCTTC.

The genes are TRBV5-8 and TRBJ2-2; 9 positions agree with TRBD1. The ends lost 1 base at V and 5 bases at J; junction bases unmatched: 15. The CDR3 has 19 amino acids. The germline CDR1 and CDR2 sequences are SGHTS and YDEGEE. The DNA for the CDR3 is TGTGCCAGCAGCTTGTTTTTAAATACAAGGACAGGGGATACCGGGGAGCTGTTTTTT. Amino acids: CASSLFLNTRTGDTGELFF.

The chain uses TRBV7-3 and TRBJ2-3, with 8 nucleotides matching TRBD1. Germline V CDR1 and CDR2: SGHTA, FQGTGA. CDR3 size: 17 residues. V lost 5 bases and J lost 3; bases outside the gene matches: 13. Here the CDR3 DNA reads TGTGCCAGCAGCCCGAGAGGACAGGGCCTTTGGACAGATACGCAGTATTTT. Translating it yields CASSPRGQGLWTDTQYF.